This T cell receptor beta chain was sequenced for a study of blood T cell repertoires in COVID-19. About the study: The United States, Italy and Spain provided the acute and convalescent COVID-19 samples.

Germline V gives CDR1 KGHSH, CDR2 LQKENI. The CDR3 consists of 17 residues. Deletions cut 6 bases from V and 0 bases from J, with 18 bases between. Cohort 3 donors counted as recovered after two negative PCRs, clearance, or resolved symptoms. This table comes from immunoSEQ multiplex PCR, and its TCRdb copy is limited to in-frame clones, with some not included. The sample comprises more than 300,000 clones, roughly 85% of which are singletons, and approximately 5% rests with the top ten. The sequenced sample was PBMCs or T cells enriched from blood (not recorded which). The TCR sequence derives from a woman in her thirties who had recovered from COVID-19. This chain links TRBV18 with TRBJ1-5; TRBD1 might be the D (6 bases). CDR3: CASSSYSTGYSNQPQHF. The CDR3 region has the DNA TGTGCCAGCTCCTCGTATTCGACAGGATATAGCAATCAGCCCCAGCATTTT. The variable domain in full, with the rest retrieved from reference TRBV18 and TRBJ1-5, is NAGVMQNPRHLVRRRGQEARLRCSPMKGHSHVYWYRQLPEEGLKFMVYLQKENIIDESGMPKERFSAEFPKEGPSILRIQQVVRGDSAAYFCASSSYSTGYSNQPQHFGDGTRLSIL.